A single sample gave rise to the 28 T cell receptor beta chains below, sequenced in a study of blood T cell repertoires in COVID-19. Assay used: immunoSEQ multiplex PCR; TCRdb lists only in-frame clones, some missing. The data contain some 700,000 clones, more than 80% of them singletons. Sequences were obtained from peripheral blood. The receptors stem from a woman aged 18 to 35 with acute or convalescent COVID-19.

The V call is TRBV3-1 (or the pseudogene TRBV3-2), the J call TRBJ2-2, with a tentative D call TRBD1 (5 bases). Germline lookup yields CDR1 LGHDT and CDR2 YNNKEL (reference sequence). The CDR3 has 14 residues. The V end lost 4 bases, the J end lost 8 bases, and 14 bases lay between the germline ends. CDR3 amino acids: CASSRLGARGELFF. The CDR3 nucleotides are TGTGCCAGCAGCCGTCTAGGGGCTCGGGGGGAGCTGTTTTTT.

The chain employs TRBV6-5 and TRBJ2-1; D might be TRBD2 (5 bases). CDR3 length: 14 residues. V was shortened by 5 bases and J by 8 bases, with 16 bases between the two germline ends. Germline V gene lookup returns CDR1 MNHEY and CDR2 SVGAGI. Here the CDR3 DNA reads TGTGCCAGCAGTCCCCGTGGTTTGAGGGATGAGCAGTTCTTC. Its protein is CASSPRGLRDEQFF.

The gene calls are TRBV6-5 and TRBJ1-1; possibly TRBD1 for D (5 bases). V shed 2 bases and J shed 0 bases, with 7 bases lying between them. Germline V gene lookup returns CDR1 MNHEY and CDR2 SVGAGI. This CDR3 has 14 residues. The CDR3 sequence: CASSYGAMNTEAFF. In nucleotides, the CDR3 is TGTGCCAGCAGTTACGGGGCCATGAACACTGAAGCTTTCTTT.

This CDR3 is CASRLESVVTAAGDTEAFF. CDR3 nucleotides: TGTGCAAGTCGCTTAGAGTCGGTAGTGACTGCGGCGGGGGACACTGAAGCTTTCTTT. The chain links TRBV12-2 to TRBJ1-1. TRBV12-2 is termed a pseudogene. This CDR3 comprises 19 residues.

The J gene is TRBJ1-2, the V gene TRBV30; no clear D gene. CDR3 size: 12 residues. Germline V lookup: CDR1 GTSNPN, CDR2 SVGIG (reference sequence). V dropped 2 bases and J dropped 1 base, with 5 bases sitting between them. CDR3 in DNA: TGTGCCTGGAGTTTTCGTAACTATGGCTACACCTTC. This encodes CAWSFRNYGYTF.

In the case of this clone: The sample contains more than one DNA sequence encoding this CDR3. The genes are TRBV19 and TRBJ2-7; tentatively, D is TRBD1 (6 bases). The CDR3 covers 13 residues. The V end lost 1 base, the J end lost 3 bases, and 7 bases lay between the germline ends. CDR1 is LNHDA, CDR2 SQIVND, per germline (reference sequence). The CDR3 nucleotides read TGTGCCAGTAGTATAGCCAGGGGCTACGAGCAGTACTTC. It translates to CASSIARGYEQYF.

The chain has TRBV7-9 and TRBJ2-1; D is undetermined. There are 16 residues in the CDR3. V lost 4 bases and J lost 7, with 20 bases in between. Germline V lookup: CDR1 SEHNR, CDR2 FQNEAQ (reference sequence). This chain's CDR3 is CASSSQTLWPGNEQFF. In DNA form, the CDR3 reads TGTGCCAGCAGCTCGCAAACCCTATGGCCGGGTAATGAGCAGTTCTTC.

This clone has a handful of counts. This rearrangement joins TRBV7-2 to TRBJ2-1, with D possibly TRBD1 on 6 matching bases. Germline V gene sequence: CDR1 SGHTA, CDR2 FQGNSA. This CDR3 spans 15 amino acids. Trimming removed 3 bases from V and 2 bases from J, with 11 bases in between. The CDR3 nucleotides are TGTGCCAGCAGCTTCCTAGACAGGACCTACAATGAGCAGTTCTTC. This translates into CASSFLDRTYNEQFF. Looking up the rest from reference TRBV7-2 and TRBJ2-1 gives the full variable domain: GAGVSQSPSNKVTEKGKDVELRCDPISGHTALYWYRQSLGQGLEFLIYFQGNSAPDKSGLPSDRFSAERTGGSVSTLTIQRTQQEDSAVYLCASSFLDRTYNEQFFGPGTRLTVL.

This clone has just one count. The sample has other DNA sequences that encode this CDR3 too. V and J are TRBV5-1 and TRBJ1-2; 7 bases fit TRBD1. The CDR3 is 14 residues long. V lost 0 bases, J lost 3 bases, and 2 bases stayed unmatched. The germline gives CDR1 SGHRS, CDR2 YFSETQ. The CDR3 loop reads CASSLGGTDYGYTF. CDR3 bases: TGCGCCAGCAGCTTGGGGGGGACAGACTATGGCTACACCTTC.

In this sample, this clone turned up once. This sequence joins TRBV6-5 and TRBJ2-1; TRBD1 agrees at 8 bases. The CDR3 runs 15 residues. The germline gives CDR1 MNHEY, CDR2 SVGAGI. V shed 0 bases and J 3 bases; nucleotides not matched to a gene: 1. The chain's CDR3 is CASSYSTGVYNEQFF. The CDR3 DNA follows: TGTGCCAGCAGTTACTCGACAGGGGTCTACAATGAGCAGTTCTTC.

The J gene is TRBJ2-3, the V gene TRBV3-1 (or the pseudogene TRBV3-2); weak D call: TRBD1 (5 bases). This CDR3 contains 14 residues. The germline V gene encodes CDR1 LGHDT and CDR2 YNNKEL (reference sequence). Trimming took off 4 bases at V and 3 bases at J, with 11 bases between the two ends. The CDR3: CASSLRGGTDTQYF. CDR3 DNA sequence: TGTGCCAGCAGCCTTAGGGGCGGAACAGATACGCAGTATTTT.

The V call is TRBV2, the J call TRBJ2-3, with D hard to call. The CDR3 loop spans 10 amino acids. Germline V gene sequence: CDR1 SNHLY, CDR2 FYNNEI. The germline V and J ends were trimmed by 8 bases and 4 bases, with 4 bases remaining between them. CDR3 coding DNA: TGTGCCAGCGTATCAGATACGCAGTATTTT. Protein product: CASVSDTQYF.

The chain carries TRBV6-5 and TRBJ1-2, with a weak D call TRBD1 (6 bases). Germline V gene data show CDR1 as MNHEY and CDR2 as SVGAGI. The CDR3 consists of 14 residues. V shed 0 bases and J shed 7 bases, with 12 bases lying between them. In nucleotides, the CDR3 is TGTGCCAGCAGTTACTCGTCCGGGGACATTGGCTACACCTTC. Protein sequence: CASSYSSGDIGYTF.

J is TRBJ1-2 and V is TRBV29-1; 8 bases align to TRBD1. Germline loops: CDR1 SQVTM, CDR2 ANQGSEA. The CDR3 length is 15 residues. Trimming took 7 bases from V and 0 from J; bases not matched to a gene: 10. The CDR3 sequence is CSAVDRGYPNYGYTF. The CDR3 coding sequence is TGCAGCGCCGTCGACAGGGGTTACCCTAACTATGGCTACACCTTC.

The chain joins TRBV10-3 to TRBJ2-7; unclear D gene. Germline V gene sequence: CDR1 ENHRY, CDR2 SYGVKD. This CDR3 region has 11 residues. V lost 10 bases, J lost 4 bases, and 11 bases lay in between. The CDR3 sequence is CATADRYEQYF. In DNA, the CDR3 is TGTGCCACCGCGGATAGATACGAGCAGTACTTC.

V gene TRBV3-1 (or the pseudogene TRBV3-2) combines with J gene TRBJ2-1; TRBD2 might be the D (5 bases). Germline-derived CDR1 and CDR2 are LGHDT and YNNKEL (reference sequence). The CDR3 consists of 15 residues. V lost 3 bases to trimming and J lost 0 bases, with 9 bases between them. CDR3 sequence (DNA): TGTGCCAGCAGCCAGCAGCGGACCTCCTACAATGAGCAGTTCTTC. This gives the protein CASSQQRTSYNEQFF.

In DNA form, the CDR3 reads TGTGCCATCACCAGGGACAGAGGAAACACCATATATTTT. This gives the protein CAITRDRGNTIYF. J is TRBJ1-3 and V is TRBV10-3; 7 bases match TRBD1. V dropped 7 bases and J dropped 4; count of bases not matched to a gene: 4. CDR1 ENHRY and CDR2 SYGVKD come from the germline V gene. CDR3 length: 13 amino acids.

The chain links TRBV7-2 to TRBJ1-3; no firm D call. V was trimmed by 5 bases and J by 0 bases, leaving 17 bases between them. This CDR3 region has 17 residues. Germline V lookup: CDR1 SGHTA, CDR2 FQGNSA. The CDR3 bases are TGTGCCAGCAGCACCAAACGGGGAGGGCCCTCTGGAAACACCATATATTTT. Translated, it gives CASSTKRGGPSGNTIYF.

The rearrangement links TRBV9 to TRBJ2-2, with TRBD2 identical over 10 bases. The CDR3 is 17 residues long. V trimming: 3 bases; J trimming: 2 bases; junction bases outside the gene matches: 7. From germline, CDR1 is SGDLS and CDR2 YYNGEE. The CDR3 is CASSAPGLAANTGELFF. The CDR3 region has the DNA TGTGCCAGCAGCGCCCCAGGACTAGCGGCCAACACCGGGGAGCTGTTTTTT.

This sequence joins TRBV30 and TRBJ2-1; maybe TRBD1 (6 bases). The V gene lost 0 bases and the J gene lost 1 base, with 13 bases spanning the gap. The CDR3 sequence is 16 residues long. Germline loops: CDR1 GTSNPN, CDR2 SVGIG (reference sequence). CDR3: CAWSVRAGESYNEQFF. DNA of the CDR3: TGTGCCTGGAGTGTACGGGCAGGGGAGTCCTACAATGAGCAGTTCTTC.

V gene TRBV6-5 combines with J gene TRBJ2-7; D not certain. This CDR3 region has 12 residues. Trimming removed 4 bases at V and 0 bases at J, with 4 bases between. Germline assignment: CDR1 MNHEY and CDR2 SVGAGI. CDR3 in DNA: TGTGCCAGCAGTTCTCGCTCCTACGAGCAGTACTTC. Amino acids: CASSSRSYEQYF.

V and J are TRBV2 and TRBJ2-4, with D maybe TRBD2 (6 bases). The CDR3 runs to 15 residues. The V gene's germline CDR1 is SNHLY and CDR2 FYNNEI. V lost 8 bases and J lost 0, with 14 bases in between. CDR3 in amino acids: CASRARRGAKNIQYF. CDR3 nucleotide sequence: TGTGCCAGCCGAGCCAGGAGGGGAGCCAAAAACATTCAGTACTTC.

The chain has TRBV24-1 and TRBJ2-1; 13 bases map to TRBD2. The CDR3 is 16 amino acids. Germline V gene lookup returns CDR1 KGHDR and CDR2 SFDVKD. With V trimmed by 7 bases and J by 8 bases, 10 bases remained unmatched. In nucleotides, the CDR3 is TGTGCCACCAGCGGGACTAGCGGGGCTCCTGTGGATGAGCAGTTCTTC. It yields the protein CATSGTSGAPVDEQFF.

This clone was recorded once. CDR3 amino acids: CASSPSAGNTEAFF. CDR3 in DNA: TGTGCCAGCTCACCCTCTGCGGGGAACACTGAAGCTTTCTTT. The genes are TRBV18 and TRBJ1-1; D gene uncertain. Germline lookup yields CDR1 KGHSH and CDR2 LQKENI. The germline V and J ends were trimmed by 3 bases and 1 base, with 9 bases remaining between them. The CDR3 is 14 residues long.

V gene TRBV11-3 combines with J gene TRBJ2-2, with D possibly matching TRBD1 (5 bases). This CDR3 comprises 16 residues. Germline V gives CDR1 SGHNT, CDR2 YENEEA. The V and J ends lost 0 bases and 2 bases respectively, with 10 bases between them. In DNA form, the CDR3 reads TGTGCCAGCAGCTTAGAATCAGGGTTCAACACCGGGGAGCTGTTTTTT. Translated: CASSLESGFNTGELFF. The whole variable domain, filled in from reference TRBV11-3 and TRBJ2-2, reads EAGVVQSPRYKIIEKKQPVAFWCNPISGHNTLYWYLQNLGQGPELLIRYENEEAVDDSQLPKDRFSAERLKGVDSTLKIQPAELGDSAVYLCASSLESGFNTGELFFGEGSRLTVL.

V gene TRBV5-8 combines with J gene TRBJ1-5; D gene unclear. CDR3 length: 14 residues. Germline V gene data show CDR1 as SGHTS and CDR2 as YDEGEE. Trimming cost V 0 bases and J 8 bases, with 12 bases left between them. The CDR3 spells CASSLVPPGKPQHF. The CDR3 region has the DNA TGTGCCAGCAGCTTGGTACCCCCGGGTAAGCCCCAGCATTTT. Together with reference TRBV5-8 and TRBJ1-5, the CDR3 gives the full variable domain: EAGVTQSPTHLIKTRGQQATLRCSPISGHTSVYWYQQALGLGLQFLLWYDEGEERNRGNFPPRFSGRQFPNYSSELNVNALELEDSALYLCASSLVPPGKPQHFGDGTRLSIL.

V is TRBV7-9 and J is TRBJ1-5, with 8 bases identical to TRBD1. The CDR3 extends over 14 amino acids. V gave up 5 bases and J gave up 4 bases; unmatched junction bases: 4. Germline loops: CDR1 SEHNR, CDR2 FQNEAQ (reference sequence). CDR3 residues: CASSKTGENQPQHF. The CDR3 nucleotides are TGTGCCAGCAGCAAGACAGGGGAGAATCAGCCCCAGCATTTT.

The chain uses TRBV19 and TRBJ1-2, with 8 bases matching TRBD1. The CDR3 covers 17 residues. Losses at the gene ends were 4 bases for V and 6 bases for J; bases not matched to a gene: 16. Germline values: CDR1 LNHDA, CDR2 SQIVND (reference sequence). The CDR3 loop is CASSRYGWTGSGNGYTF. The CDR3 region has the DNA TGTGCCAGTAGTAGGTACGGGTGGACAGGGTCGGGGAATGGCTACACCTTC.